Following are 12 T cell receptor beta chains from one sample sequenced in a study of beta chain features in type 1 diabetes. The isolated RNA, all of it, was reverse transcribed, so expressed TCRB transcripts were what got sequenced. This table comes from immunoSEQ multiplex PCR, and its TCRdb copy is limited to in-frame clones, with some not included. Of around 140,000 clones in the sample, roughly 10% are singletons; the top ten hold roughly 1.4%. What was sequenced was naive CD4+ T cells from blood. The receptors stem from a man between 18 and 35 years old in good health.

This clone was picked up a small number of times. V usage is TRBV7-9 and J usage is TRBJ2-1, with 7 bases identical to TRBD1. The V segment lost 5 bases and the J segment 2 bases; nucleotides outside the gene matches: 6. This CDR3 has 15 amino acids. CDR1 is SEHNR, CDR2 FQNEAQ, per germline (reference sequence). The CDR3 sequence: CASSVTGSPYNEQFF. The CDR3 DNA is TGTGCCAGCAGCGTGACAGGGAGCCCCTACAATGAGCAGTTCTTC.

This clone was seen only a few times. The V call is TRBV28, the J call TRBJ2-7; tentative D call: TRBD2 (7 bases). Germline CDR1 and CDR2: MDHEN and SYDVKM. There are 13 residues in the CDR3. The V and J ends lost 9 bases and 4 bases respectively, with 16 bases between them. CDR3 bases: TGTGCCAGTCAGGGAGGGACACTTTACGAGCAGTACTTC. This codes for CASQGGTLYEQYF.

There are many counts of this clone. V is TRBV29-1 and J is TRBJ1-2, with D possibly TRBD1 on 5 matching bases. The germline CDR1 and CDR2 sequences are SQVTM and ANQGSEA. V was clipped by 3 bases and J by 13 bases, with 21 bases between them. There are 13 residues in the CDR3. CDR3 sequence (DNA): TGCAGCGTTGAGCGCCCGGGGGTTCTCAGGTTCACCTTC. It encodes CSVERPGVLRFTF. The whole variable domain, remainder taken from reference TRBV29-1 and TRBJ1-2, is SAVISQKPSRDICQRGTSLTIQCQVDSQVTMMFWYRQQPGQSLTLIATANQGSEATYESGFVIDKFPISRPNLTFSTLTVSNMSPEDSSIYLCSVERPGVLRFTFGSGTRLTVV.

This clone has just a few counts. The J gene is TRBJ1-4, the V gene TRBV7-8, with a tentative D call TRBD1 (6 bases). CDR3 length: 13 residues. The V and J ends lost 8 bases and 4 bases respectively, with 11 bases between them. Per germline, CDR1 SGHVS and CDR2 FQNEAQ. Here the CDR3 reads CASRYRVNEKLFF. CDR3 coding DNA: TGTGCCAGCCGATACAGGGTTAATGAAAAACTGTTTTTT.

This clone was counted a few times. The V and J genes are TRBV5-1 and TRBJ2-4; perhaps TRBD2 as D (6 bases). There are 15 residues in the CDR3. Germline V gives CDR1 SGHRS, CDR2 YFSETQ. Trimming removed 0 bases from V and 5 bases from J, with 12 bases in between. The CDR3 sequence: CASSLAAGQENIQYF. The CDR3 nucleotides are TGCGCCAGCAGCTTGGCCGCGGGGCAAGAAAACATTCAGTACTTC.

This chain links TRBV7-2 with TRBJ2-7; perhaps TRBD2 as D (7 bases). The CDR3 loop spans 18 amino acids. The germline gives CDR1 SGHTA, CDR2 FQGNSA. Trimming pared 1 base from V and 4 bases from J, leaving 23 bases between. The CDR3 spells CASSLDPPIGGAVYEQYF. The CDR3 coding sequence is TGTGCCAGCAGCTTAGATCCACCGATAGGGGGGGCGGTTTACGAGCAGTACTTC. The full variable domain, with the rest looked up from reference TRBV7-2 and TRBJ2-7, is GAGVSQSPSNKVTEKGKDVELRCDPISGHTALYWYRQSLGQGLEFLIYFQGNSAPDKSGLPSDRFSAERTGGSVSTLTIQRTQQEDSAVYLCASSLDPPIGGAVYEQYFGPGTRLTVT.

The CDR3 DNA reads TGTGCCAGCAGTCTCCCCGGACAGAGCTCTGGAAACACCATATATTTT. This codes for CASSLPGQSSGNTIYF. The rearrangement joins TRBV27 to TRBJ1-3; D is possibly TRBD1 (6 bases). This CDR3 has 16 amino acids. Per the germline V gene, CDR1 is MNHEY and CDR2 is SMNVEV (reference sequence). Trimming removed 5 bases from V and 0 bases from J, with 14 bases in between.

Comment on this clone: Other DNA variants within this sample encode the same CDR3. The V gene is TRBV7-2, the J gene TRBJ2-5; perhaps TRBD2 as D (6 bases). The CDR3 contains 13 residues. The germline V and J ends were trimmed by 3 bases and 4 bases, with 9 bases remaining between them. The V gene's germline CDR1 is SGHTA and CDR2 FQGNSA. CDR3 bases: TGTGCCAGCAGCTTGGGTAGCGGAGAGACCCAGTACTTC. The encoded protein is CASSLGSGETQYF.

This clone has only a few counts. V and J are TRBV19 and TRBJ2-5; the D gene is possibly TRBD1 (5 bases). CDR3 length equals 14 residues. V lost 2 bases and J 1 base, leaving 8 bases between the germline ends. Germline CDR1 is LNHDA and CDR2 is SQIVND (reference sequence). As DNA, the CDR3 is TGTGCCAGTAGTATACAGGGCACCCAAGAGACCCAGTACTTC. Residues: CASSIQGTQETQYF.

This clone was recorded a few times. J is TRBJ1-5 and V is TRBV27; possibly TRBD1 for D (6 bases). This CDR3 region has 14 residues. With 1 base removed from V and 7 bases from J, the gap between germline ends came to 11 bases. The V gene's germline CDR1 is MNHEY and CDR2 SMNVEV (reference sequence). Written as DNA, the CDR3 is TGTGCCAGCAGTTTATTTGCAGGGGAACAGCCCCAGCATTTT. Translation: CASSLFAGEQPQHF.

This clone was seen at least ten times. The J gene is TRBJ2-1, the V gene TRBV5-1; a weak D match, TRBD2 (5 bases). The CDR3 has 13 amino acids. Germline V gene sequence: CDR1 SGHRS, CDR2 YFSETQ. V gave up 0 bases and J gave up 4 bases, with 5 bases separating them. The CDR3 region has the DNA TGCGCCAGCAGCTTGGGGACTTACAATGAGCAGTTCTTC. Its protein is CASSLGTYNEQFF.

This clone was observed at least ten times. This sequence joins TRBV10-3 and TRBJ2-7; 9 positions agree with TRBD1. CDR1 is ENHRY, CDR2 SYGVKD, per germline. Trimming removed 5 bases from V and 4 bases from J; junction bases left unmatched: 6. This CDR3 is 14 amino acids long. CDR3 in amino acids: CAISSDDRGYEQYF. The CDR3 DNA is TGTGCCATCAGTTCTGATGACAGGGGGTACGAGCAGTACTTC.